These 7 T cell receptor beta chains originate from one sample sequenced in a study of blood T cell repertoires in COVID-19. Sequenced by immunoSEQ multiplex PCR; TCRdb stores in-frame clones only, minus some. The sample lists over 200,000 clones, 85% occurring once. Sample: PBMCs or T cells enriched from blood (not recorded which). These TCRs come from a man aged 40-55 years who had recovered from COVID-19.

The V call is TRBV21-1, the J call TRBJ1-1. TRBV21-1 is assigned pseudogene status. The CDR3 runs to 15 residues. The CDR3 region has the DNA TGTGCCAGCAGCCCAAAGGAAGAGAGGGACACTGAAGCTTTCTTT. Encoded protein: CASSPKEERDTEAFF.

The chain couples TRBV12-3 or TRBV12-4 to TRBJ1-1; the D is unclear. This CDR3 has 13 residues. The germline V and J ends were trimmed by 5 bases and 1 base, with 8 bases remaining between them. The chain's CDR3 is CASSREPNTEAFF. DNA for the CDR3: TGTGCCAGCAGTAGAGAACCGAACACTGAAGCTTTCTTT.

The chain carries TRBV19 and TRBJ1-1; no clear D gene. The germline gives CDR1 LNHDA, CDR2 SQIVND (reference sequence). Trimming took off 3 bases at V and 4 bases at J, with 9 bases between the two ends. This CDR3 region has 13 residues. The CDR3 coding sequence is TGTGCCAGTAGTATTACAGATTCCACTGAAGCTTTCTTT. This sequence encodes CASSITDSTEAFF.

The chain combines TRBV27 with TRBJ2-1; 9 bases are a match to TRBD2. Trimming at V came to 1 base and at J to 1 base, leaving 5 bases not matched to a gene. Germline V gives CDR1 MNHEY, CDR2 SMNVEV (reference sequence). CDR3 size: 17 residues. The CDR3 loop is CASSLFLSGRSYNEQFF. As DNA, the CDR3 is TGTGCCAGCAGTTTATTCTTGAGCGGGAGGTCCTACAATGAGCAGTTCTTC.

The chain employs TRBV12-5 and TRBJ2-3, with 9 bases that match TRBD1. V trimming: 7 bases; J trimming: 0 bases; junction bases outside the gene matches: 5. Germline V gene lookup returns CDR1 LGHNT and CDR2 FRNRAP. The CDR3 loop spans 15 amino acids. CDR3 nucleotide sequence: TGTGCTAGTGCCTCCGGGACAGGGAGCACAGATACGCAGTATTTT. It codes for CASASGTGSTDTQYF.

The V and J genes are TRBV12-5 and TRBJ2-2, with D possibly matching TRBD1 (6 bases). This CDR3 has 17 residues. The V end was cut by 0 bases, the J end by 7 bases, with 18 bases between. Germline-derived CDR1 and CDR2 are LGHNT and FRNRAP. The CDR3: CASGLVLGQSWGGELFF. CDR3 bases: TGTGCTAGTGGTTTGGTACTAGGACAGTCATGGGGCGGGGAGCTGTTTTTT.

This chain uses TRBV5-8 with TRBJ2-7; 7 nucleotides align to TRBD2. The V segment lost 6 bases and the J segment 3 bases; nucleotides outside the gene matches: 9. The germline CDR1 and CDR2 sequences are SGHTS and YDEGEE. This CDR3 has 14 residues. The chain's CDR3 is CASKGRGADYEQYF. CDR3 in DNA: TGTGCCAGCAAGGGGAGGGGTGCTGACTACGAGCAGTACTTC.